The clone carrying this T cell receptor beta chain was picked up one time. The entry originates in a study of cytomegalovirus exposure and HLA in healthy donors. Vbeta (60) and Jbeta (13) primers were used in the PCR. Original processing methods: Roughly 11 million of the approximately 80 million unique TCR beta chains counted in a later analysis were shared. Profiling relied on immunoSEQ multiplex PCR, and the TCRdb table lists in-frame clones only, not all of them. Clonal size and the V and J genes are those of that table, whereas D and trimming came from the DNA. This table has 250,000 to 350,000 clones, approximately 90% appearing once. This CDR3 spans 14 amino acids. V lost 5 bases and J lost 7, with 15 bases in between. Germline assignment: CDR1 LNHDA and CDR2 SQIVND (reference sequence).

This chain uses TRBV19 with TRBJ2-1; D is possibly TRBD1 (5 bases). This TCR derives from a man in his forties or fifties in good health and CMV-seropositive. Material for sequencing was PBMCs. The chain's CDR3 is CASSPQGFGNEQFF. CDR3 in DNA: TGTGCCAGTAGTCCTCAGGGTTTTGGGAATGAGCAGTTCTTC.